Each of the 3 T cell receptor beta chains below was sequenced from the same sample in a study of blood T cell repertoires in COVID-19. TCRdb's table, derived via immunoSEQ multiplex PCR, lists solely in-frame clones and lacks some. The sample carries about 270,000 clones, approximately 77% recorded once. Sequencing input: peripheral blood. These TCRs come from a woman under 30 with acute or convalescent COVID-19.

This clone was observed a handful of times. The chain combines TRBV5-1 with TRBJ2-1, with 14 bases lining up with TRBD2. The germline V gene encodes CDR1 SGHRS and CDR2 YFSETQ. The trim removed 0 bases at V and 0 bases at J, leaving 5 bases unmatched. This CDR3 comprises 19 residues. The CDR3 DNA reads TGCGCCAGCAGCTTGGAAAGGACTAGCGGGAGGTCCTCCTACAATGAGCAGTTCTTC. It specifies CASSLERTSGRSSYNEQFF.

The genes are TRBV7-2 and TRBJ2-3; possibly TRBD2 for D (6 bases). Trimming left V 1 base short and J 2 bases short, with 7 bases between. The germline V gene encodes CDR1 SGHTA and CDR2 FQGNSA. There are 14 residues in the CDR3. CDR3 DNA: TGTGCCAGCAGCTTAGGGGGGGACACAGATACGCAGTATTTT. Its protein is CASSLGGDTDTQYF.

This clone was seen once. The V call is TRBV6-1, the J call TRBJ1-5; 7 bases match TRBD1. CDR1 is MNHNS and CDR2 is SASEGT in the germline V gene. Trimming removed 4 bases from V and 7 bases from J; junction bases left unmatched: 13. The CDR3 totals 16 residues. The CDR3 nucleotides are TGTGCCAGCAGTGCAAACCCGGGACAGAACTTCCAGCCCCAGCATTTT. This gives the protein CASSANPGQNFQPQHF.